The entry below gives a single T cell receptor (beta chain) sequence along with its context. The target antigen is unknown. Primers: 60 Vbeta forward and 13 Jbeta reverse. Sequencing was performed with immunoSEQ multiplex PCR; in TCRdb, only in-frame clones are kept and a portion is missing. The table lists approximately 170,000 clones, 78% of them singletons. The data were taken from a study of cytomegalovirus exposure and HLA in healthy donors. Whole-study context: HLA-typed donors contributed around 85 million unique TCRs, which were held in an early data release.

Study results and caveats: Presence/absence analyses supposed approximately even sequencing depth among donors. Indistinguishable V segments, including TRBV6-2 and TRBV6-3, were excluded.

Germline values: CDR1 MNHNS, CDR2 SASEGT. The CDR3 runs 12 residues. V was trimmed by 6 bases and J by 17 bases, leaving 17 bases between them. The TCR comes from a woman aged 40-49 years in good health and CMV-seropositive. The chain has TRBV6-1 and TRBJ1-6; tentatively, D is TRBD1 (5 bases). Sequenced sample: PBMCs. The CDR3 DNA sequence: TGTGCCAGCAGCCAGGGAGGTTACGGGTTCCACTTT. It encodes CASSQGGYGFHF.